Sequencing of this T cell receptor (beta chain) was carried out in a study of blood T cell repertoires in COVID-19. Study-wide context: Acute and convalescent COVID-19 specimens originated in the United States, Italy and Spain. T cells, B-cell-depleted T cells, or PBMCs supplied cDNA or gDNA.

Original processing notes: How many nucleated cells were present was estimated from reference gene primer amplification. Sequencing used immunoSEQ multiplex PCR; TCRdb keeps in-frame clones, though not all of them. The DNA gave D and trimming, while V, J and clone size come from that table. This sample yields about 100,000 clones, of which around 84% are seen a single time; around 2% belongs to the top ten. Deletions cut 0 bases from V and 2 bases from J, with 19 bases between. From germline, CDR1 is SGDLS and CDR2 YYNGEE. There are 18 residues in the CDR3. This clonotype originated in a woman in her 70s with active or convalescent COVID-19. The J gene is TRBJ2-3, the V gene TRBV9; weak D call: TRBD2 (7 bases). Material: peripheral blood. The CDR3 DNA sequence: TGTGCCAGCAGCGTAGCTACGGTTGGGGGGGGCCCCACAGATACGCAGTATTTT. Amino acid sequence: CASSVATVGGGPTDTQYF.